The present T cell receptor beta chain was sequenced within a study of control samples from healthy donors and cancer patients. Sequenced by immunoSEQ multiplex PCR; TCRdb stores in-frame clones only, minus some. The sample lists over 200,000 clones; around 79% were seen once. Input material: PBMCs. This receptor was taken from a woman aged 60-75 years with lung cancer.

CDR3 DNA sequence: TGCGCCAGCAGTGAGTCGGCGGGGACAGGGGGCTTTGCAAACACCATATATTTT. Its protein product is CASSESAGTGGFANTIYF. V usage is TRBV10-2 and J usage is TRBJ1-3; 12 bases are a match to TRBD1. J gave up 6 bases and V 0 bases, and 9 bases lay outside the gene matches. The CDR3 extends over 18 amino acids. Germline V CDR1 and CDR2: WSHSY, SAAADI.